What follows are 5 T cell receptor beta chains derived from one specimen sequenced in a study of immune evolution from preneoplasia to lung adenocarcinoma. The repertoire was sequenced with immunoSEQ multiplex PCR; TCRdb's copy has only in-frame clones and lacks some. This table has 5,000 or so clones, over 65% appearing once. Sequencing input: FFPE lung adenocarcinoma in situ tissue. The origin of the receptors is a person between 55 and 80 years old with lung adenocarcinoma.

This sequence joins TRBV5-1 and TRBJ1-1, with TRBD1 matching over 9 bases. The trim removed 3 bases at V and 4 bases at J, leaving 4 bases unmatched. Germline CDR1 SGHRS, CDR2 YFSETQ. The CDR3 has 14 residues. CDR3 loop: CASSSGTGSTEAFF. In DNA form, the CDR3 reads TGCGCCAGCAGCTCTGGGACAGGGAGCACTGAAGCTTTCTTT.

V is TRBV6-5 and J is TRBJ2-7, with D maybe TRBD2 (6 bases). CDR3 length equals 11 residues. Deletions cut 8 bases from V and 7 bases from J, with 12 bases between. Per the germline V gene, CDR1 is MNHEY and CDR2 is SVGAGI. CDR3 sequence: CASGGGLEQYF. The CDR3, as DNA: TGTGCCAGCGGTGGGGGGTTAGAGCAGTACTTC.

V is TRBV7-9 and J is TRBJ2-5; D is possibly TRBD1 (6 bases). This CDR3 is built from 15 residues. Trimming left V 4 bases short and J 8 bases short, with 20 bases between. CDR1 is SEHNR and CDR2 is FQNEAQ in the germline V gene (reference sequence). This chain's CDR3 is CASSSVTGQQKTQYF. The CDR3 bases are TGTGCCAGCAGCTCCGTTACGGGACAACAAAAAACCCAGTACTTC.

This chain uses TRBV30 with TRBJ1-2; D unresolved. This CDR3 spans 10 amino acids. Trimming removed 8 bases from V and 4 bases from J, with 8 bases in between. In germline, CDR1 is GTSNPN, CDR2 SVGIG (reference sequence). CDR3 loop: CASGIYGYTF. CDR3 nucleotide sequence: TGTGCCAGCGGGATCTATGGCTACACCTTC.

The chain joins TRBV21-1 to TRBJ1-2. TRBV21-1 is flagged as a pseudogene. The CDR3 has 14 amino acids. CDR3 bases: TGTGCCATCCTTGGGGGGCAGGGGACCTATGGCTACACCTTC. It is translated as CAILGGQGTYGYTF.